This entry is about one T cell receptor beta chain. This table comes from immunoSEQ multiplex PCR, and its TCRdb copy is limited to in-frame clones, with some not included. The sample carries 53,000 or so clones, 82% recorded once. The data stem from a study of blood T cell repertoires in COVID-19. What was sequenced was peripheral blood. The receptor's source is a human donor in a cohort sampled during active COVID-19.

The DNA of the CDR3 is TGTGCCAGCAGCCATCGCGGGGGGTCCTCCTACAATGAGCAGTTCTTC. Residues: CASSHRGGSSYNEQFF. This chain uses TRBV3-1 (or the pseudogene TRBV3-2) with TRBJ2-1; the match to TRBD2 covers 8 bases. Per the germline V gene, CDR1 is LGHDT and CDR2 is YNNKEL (reference sequence). The CDR3 consists of 16 residues. With 3 bases clipped from V and 0 bases from J, the junction kept 4 bases outside the gene matches.